In its sample, the clone carrying this T cell receptor (beta chain) was seen a few times. The source of the sample is a study of identical twins. Germline V CDR1 and CDR2: SGHAT, FQNNGV. The CDR3 extends over 13 amino acids. With 6 bases removed from V and 7 bases from J, the gap between germline ends came to 15 bases. A universal primer site came from template switching; cDNA carried unique molecular identifiers. TCRdb re-called the 5' RACE reads with MiXCR, one entry per CDR3 protein. The data hold fewer than 650,000 distinct CDR3 sequences, with nearly 10% observed a single time. These data were also reused for a study on yellow fever vaccine responses in identical twins.

Sequencing was carried out using PBMCs. The rearrangement links TRBV11-2 to TRBJ2-5; tentatively, D is TRBD1 (5 bases). This clonotype was obtained from a woman in her late teens or twenties in good health. CDR3 in amino acids: CASRGPLEGTQYF. In nucleotides, the CDR3 is TGTGCCAGCAGGGGGCCCCTTGAAGGGACCCAGTACTTC.